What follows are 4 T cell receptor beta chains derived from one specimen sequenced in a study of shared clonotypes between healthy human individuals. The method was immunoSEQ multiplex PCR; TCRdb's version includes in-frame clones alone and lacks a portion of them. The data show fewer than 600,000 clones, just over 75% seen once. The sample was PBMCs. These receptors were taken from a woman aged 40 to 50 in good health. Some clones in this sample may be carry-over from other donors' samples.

CDR3 coding DNA: TGCGCCAGCAGCTACCAGGGAGGGGAGCAGTTCTTC. This sequence encodes CASSYQGGEQFF. The chain employs TRBV5-1 and TRBJ2-1, with 7 bases lining up with TRBD2. V trimming: 3 bases; J trimming: 10 bases; junction bases outside the gene matches: 4. CDR1 SGHRS and CDR2 YFSETQ come from the germline V gene. The CDR3 sequence is 12 residues long.

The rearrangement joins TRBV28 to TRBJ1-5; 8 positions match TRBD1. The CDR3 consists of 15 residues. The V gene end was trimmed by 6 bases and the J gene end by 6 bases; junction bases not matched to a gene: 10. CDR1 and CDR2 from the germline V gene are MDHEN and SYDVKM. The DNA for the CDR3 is TGTGCCAGCAGCTCAACCAGGGGGCCGGGTCAGCCCCAGCATTTT. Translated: CASSSTRGPGQPQHF.

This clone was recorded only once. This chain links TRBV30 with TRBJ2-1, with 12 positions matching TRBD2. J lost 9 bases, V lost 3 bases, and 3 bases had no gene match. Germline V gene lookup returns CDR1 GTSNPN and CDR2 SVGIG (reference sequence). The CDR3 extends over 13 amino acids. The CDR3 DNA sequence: TGTGCCTGGAGGGAACTAGCGGGAGGTGAGCAGTTCTTC. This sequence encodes CAWRELAGGEQFF. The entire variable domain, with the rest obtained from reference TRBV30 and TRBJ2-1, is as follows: SQTIHQWPATLVQPVGSPLSLECTVEGTSNPNLYWYRQAAGRGLQLLFYSVGIGQISSEVPQNLSASRPQDRQFILSSKKLLLSDSGFYLCAWRELAGGEQFFGPGTRLTVL.

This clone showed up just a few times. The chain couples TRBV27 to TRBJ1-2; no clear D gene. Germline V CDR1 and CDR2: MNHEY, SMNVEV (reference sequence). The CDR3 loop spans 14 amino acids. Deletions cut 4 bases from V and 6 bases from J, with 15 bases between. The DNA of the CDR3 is TGTGCCAGCAGTTCGGTTTGGGCAAATGATGGCTACACCTTC. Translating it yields CASSSVWANDGYTF.